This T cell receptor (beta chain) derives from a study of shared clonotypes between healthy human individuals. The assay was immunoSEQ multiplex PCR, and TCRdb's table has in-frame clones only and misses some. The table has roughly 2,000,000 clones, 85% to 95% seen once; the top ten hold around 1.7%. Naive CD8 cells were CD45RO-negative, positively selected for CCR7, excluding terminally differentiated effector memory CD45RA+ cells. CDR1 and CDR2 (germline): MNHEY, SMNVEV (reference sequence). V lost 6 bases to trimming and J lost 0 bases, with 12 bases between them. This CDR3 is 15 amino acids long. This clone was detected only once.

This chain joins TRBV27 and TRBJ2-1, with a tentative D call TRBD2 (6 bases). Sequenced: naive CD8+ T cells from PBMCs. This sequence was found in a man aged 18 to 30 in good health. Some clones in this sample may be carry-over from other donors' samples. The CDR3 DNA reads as TGTGCCAGCAGCTACATGACTAGCTCCTACAATGAGCAGTTCTTC. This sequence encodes CASSYMTSSYNEQFF.